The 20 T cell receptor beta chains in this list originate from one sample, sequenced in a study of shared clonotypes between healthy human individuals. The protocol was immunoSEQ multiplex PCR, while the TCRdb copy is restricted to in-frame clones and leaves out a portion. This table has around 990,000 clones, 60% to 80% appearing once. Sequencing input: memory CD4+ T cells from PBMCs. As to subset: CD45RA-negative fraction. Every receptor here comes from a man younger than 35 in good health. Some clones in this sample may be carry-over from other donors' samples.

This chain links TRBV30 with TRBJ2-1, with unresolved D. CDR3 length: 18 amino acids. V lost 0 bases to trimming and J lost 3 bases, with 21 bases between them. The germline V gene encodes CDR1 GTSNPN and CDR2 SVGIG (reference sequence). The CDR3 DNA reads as TGTGCCTGGAGTGTAGGGCGTCCCGGAGTAAGGATCTACAATGAGCAGTTCTTC. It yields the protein CAWSVGRPGVRIYNEQFF.

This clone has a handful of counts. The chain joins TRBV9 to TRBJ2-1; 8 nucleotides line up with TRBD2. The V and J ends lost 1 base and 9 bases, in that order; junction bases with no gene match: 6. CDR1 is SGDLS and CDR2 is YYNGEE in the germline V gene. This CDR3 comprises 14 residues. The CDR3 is CASSVPGGVSEQFF. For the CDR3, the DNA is TGTGCCAGCAGCGTACCGGGAGGGGTGAGTGAGCAGTTCTTC.

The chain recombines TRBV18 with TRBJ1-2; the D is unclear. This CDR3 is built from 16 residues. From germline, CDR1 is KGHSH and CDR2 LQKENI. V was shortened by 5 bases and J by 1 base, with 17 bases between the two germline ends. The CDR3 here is CASSLTNQLLNYGYTF. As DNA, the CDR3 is TGTGCCAGCTCATTGACAAACCAACTACTTAACTATGGCTACACCTTC.

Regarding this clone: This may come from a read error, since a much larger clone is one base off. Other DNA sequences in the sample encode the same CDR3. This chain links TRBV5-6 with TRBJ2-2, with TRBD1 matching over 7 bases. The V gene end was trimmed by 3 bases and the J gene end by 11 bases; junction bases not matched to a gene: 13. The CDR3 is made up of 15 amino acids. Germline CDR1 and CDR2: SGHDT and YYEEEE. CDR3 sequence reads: CASSSPDRADGELFF. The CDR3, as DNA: TGTGCCAGCAGCTCTCCCGACAGGGCGGACGGAGAGCTGTTTTTT.

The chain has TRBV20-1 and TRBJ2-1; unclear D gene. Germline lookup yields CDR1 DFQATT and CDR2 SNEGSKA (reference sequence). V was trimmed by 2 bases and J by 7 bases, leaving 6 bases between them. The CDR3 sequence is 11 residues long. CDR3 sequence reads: CSARKNNEQFF. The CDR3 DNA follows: TGCAGTGCTAGAAAAAATAATGAGCAGTTCTTC.

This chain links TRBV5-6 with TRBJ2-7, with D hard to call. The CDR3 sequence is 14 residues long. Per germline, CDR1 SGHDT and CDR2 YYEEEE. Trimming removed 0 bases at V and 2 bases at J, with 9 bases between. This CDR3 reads CASSLGGLAYEQYF. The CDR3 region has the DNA TGTGCCAGCAGCTTGGGGGGATTGGCCTACGAGCAGTACTTC.

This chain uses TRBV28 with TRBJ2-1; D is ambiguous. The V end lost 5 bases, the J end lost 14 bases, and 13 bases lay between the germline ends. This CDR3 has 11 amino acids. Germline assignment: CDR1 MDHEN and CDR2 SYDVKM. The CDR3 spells CASSPSTQKFF. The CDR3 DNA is TGTGCCAGCAGTCCCTCGACGCAGAAGTTCTTC.

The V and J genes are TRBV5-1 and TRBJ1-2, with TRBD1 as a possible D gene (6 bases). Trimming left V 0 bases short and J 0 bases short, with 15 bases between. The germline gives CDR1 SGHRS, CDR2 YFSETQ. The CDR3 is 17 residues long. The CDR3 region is CASSLGTAGLANYGYTF. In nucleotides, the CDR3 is TGCGCCAGCAGCTTGGGGACAGCCGGTTTAGCTAACTATGGCTACACCTTC.

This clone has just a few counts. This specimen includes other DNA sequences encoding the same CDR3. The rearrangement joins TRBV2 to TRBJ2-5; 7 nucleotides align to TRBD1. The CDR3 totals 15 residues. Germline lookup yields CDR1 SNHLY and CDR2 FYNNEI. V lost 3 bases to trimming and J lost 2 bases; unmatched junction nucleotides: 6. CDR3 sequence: CASSDRGQGQETQYF. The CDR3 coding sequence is TGTGCCAGCAGTGATAGGGGGCAGGGACAAGAGACCCAGTACTTC.

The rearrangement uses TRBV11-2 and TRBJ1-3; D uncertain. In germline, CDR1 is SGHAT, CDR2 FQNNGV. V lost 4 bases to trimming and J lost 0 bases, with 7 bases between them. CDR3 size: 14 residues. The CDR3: CASSSHSSGNTIYF. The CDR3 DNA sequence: TGTGCCAGCAGCTCTCACAGCTCTGGAAACACCATATATTTT. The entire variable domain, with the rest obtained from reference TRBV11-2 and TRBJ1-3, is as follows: EAGVAQSPRYKIIEKRQSVAFWCNPISGHATLYWYQQILGQGPKLLIQFQNNGVVDDSQLPKDRFSAERLKGVDSTLKIQPAKLEDSAVYLCASSSHSSGNTIYFGEGSWLTVV.

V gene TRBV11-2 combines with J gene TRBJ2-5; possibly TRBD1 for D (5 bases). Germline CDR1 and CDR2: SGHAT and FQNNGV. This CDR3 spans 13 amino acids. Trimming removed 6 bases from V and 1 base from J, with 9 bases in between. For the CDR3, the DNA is TGTGCCAGCAGTTCAGGGTTCCAAGAGACCCAGTACTTC. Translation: CASSSGFQETQYF.

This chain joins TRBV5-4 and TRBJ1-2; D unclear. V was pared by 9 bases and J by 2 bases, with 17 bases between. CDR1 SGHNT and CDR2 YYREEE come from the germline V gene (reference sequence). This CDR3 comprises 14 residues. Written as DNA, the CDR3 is TGTGCCACCACTATTCGAGGGCGGAACTATGGCTACACCTTC. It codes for CATTIRGRNYGYTF.

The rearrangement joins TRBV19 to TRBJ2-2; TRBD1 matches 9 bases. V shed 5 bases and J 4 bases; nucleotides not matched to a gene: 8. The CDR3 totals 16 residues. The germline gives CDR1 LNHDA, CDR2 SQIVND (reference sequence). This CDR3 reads CASSPPGQGSTGELFF. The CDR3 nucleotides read TGTGCCAGTAGTCCCCCGGGACAGGGAAGCACCGGGGAGCTGTTTTTT.

The CDR3 protein is CATSRGPSAHEQYF. DNA of the CDR3: TGTGCCACCAGCAGAGGGCCCTCGGCCCACGAGCAGTACTTC. This chain uses TRBV15 with TRBJ2-7, with D uncertain. The CDR3 sequence is 14 residues long. The germline V gene has CDR1 LNHNV and CDR2 YYDKDF (reference sequence). With 1 base removed from V and 5 bases from J, the gap between germline ends came to 12 bases.

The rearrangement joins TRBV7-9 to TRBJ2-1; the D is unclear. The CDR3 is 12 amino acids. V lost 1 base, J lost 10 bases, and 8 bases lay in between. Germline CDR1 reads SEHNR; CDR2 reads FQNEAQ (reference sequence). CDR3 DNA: TGTGCCAGCAGCTTAGGTGTGAGGGAGCAGTTCTTC. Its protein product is CASSLGVREQFF.

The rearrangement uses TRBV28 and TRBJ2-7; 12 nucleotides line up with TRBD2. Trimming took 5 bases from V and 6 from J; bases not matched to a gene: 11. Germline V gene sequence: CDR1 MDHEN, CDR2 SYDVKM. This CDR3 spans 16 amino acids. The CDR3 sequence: CASSIRTSGIRAEQYF. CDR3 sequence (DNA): TGTGCCAGCAGTATCCGGACTAGCGGGATTCGGGCCGAGCAGTACTTC.

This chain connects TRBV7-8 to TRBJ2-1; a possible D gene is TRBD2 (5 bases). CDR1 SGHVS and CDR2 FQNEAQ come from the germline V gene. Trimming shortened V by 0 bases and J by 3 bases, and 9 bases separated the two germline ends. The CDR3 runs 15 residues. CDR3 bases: TGTGCCAGCAGCTTAGCGGGGAGTTTCTACAATGAGCAGTTCTTC. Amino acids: CASSLAGSFYNEQFF. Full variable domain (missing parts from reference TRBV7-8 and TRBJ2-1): GAGVSQSPRYKVAKRGQDVALRCDPISGHVSLFWYQQALGQGPEFLTYFQNEAQLDKSGLPSDRFFAERPEGSVSTLKIQRTQQEDSAVYLCASSLAGSFYNEQFFGPGTRLTVL.

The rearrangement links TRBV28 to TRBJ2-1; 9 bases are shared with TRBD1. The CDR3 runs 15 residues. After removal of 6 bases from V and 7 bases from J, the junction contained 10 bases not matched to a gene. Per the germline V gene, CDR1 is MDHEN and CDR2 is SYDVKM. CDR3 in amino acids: CASRPSGQGLNEQFF. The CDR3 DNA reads TGTGCCAGCAGACCCTCCGGACAGGGGCTGAATGAGCAGTTCTTC.

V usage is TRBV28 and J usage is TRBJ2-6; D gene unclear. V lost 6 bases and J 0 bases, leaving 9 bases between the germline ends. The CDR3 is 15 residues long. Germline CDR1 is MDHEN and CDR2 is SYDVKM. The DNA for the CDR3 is TGTGCCAGCAGGCCTACCGGCTCTGGGGCCAACGTCCTGACTTTC. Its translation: CASRPTGSGANVLTF.

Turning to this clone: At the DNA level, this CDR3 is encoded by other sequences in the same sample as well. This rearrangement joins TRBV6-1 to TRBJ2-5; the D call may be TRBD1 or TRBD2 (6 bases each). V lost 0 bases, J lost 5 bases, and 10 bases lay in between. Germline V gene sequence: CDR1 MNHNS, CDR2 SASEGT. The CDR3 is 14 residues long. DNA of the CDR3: TGTGCCAGCAGTGAAGCTGGGGGGCGGGAGACCCAGTACTTC. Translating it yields CASSEAGGRETQYF.